The 3 T cell receptor beta chains below come from one sample, sequenced in a study of T cell responses to AZD1222 COVID-19 vaccine. Profiling relied on immunoSEQ multiplex PCR, and the TCRdb table lists in-frame clones only, not all of them. The sample lists tens of thousands of clones, less than 85% seen once, with around 50% in the top ten. The specimen comprised peripheral blood, sampled 28 days after the second AZD1222 dose. The receptors come from an adult who received the AZD1222 COVID-19 vaccine.

The chain has TRBV19 and TRBJ1-4; possibly TRBD1 for D (6 bases). The germline V gene has CDR1 LNHDA and CDR2 SQIVND (reference sequence). V lost 5 bases and J lost 3, with 16 bases in between. This CDR3 region has 16 residues. The CDR3 region is CASSAQSGVANEKLFF. CDR3 sequence (DNA): TGTGCCAGTAGTGCCCAGTCAGGGGTGGCTAATGAAAAACTGTTTTTT. Filled out from reference TRBV19 and TRBJ1-4, the complete variable domain reads DGGITQSPKYLFRKEGQNVTLSCEQNLNHDAMYWYRQDPGQGLRLIYYSQIVNDFQKGDIAEGYSVSREKKESFPLTVTSAQKNPTAFYLCASSAQSGVANEKLFFGSGTQLSVL.

The chain links TRBV6-5 to TRBJ1-5; 7 nucleotides align to TRBD1. CDR3 length: 15 residues. Trimming cost V 6 bases and J 7 bases; bases outside gene matches: 12. Germline assignment: CDR1 MNHEY and CDR2 SVGAGI. Written as DNA, the CDR3 is TGTGCCAGCAGCCCCCAAGGGGGCGGGACCCAGCCCCAGCATTTT. Encoded protein: CASSPQGGGTQPQHF.

The chain links TRBV6-2 or TRBV6-3 to TRBJ2-7; 8 nucleotides agree with TRBD1. The CDR3 loop spans 14 amino acids. Germline lookup yields CDR1 MNHEY and CDR2 SVGEGT. Trimming took 7 bases from V and 3 from J; bases not matched to a gene: 8. The CDR3 DNA reads TGTGCCAGCATCCCGGACAGGGATAACTACGAGCAGTACTTC. It is translated as CASIPDRDNYEQYF.